This T cell receptor beta chain was obtained from a study of T cell responses to AZD1222 COVID-19 vaccine. Study-level results: Vaccine-associated CD4 TCRs spanned spike, dominant at 160-218 and 743-854.

Germline V lookup: CDR1 SGHAT, CDR2 FQNNGV. J gave up 5 bases and V 7 bases, and 7 bases lay outside the gene matches. The CDR3 runs to 14 residues. Using immunoSEQ multiplex PCR, the repertoire was profiled, and TCRdb retains in-frame clones only, with some absent. In the table there are fewer than 100,000 clones, around 88% of which are singletons. This clone came up once. Its antigen is not identified. This sample comprised peripheral blood, obtained 28 days after the second AZD1222 dose. The V call is TRBV11-2, the J call TRBJ1-5, with 8 bases fitting TRBD1. The sequence was collected from an adult who received the AZD1222 COVID-19 vaccine. This chain's CDR3 is CASKATGADQPQHF. For the CDR3, the DNA is TGTGCCAGCAAGGCGACAGGGGCGGATCAGCCCCAGCATTTT.